A selection of T cell receptor beta chains follows, all from one sample in a study of blood T cell repertoires in COVID-19. Assay used: immunoSEQ multiplex PCR; TCRdb lists only in-frame clones, some missing. The sample holds more than 250,000 clones, 85% seen once. Sequencing used peripheral blood. These TCRs come from a man in his fifties or sixties with active or convalescent COVID-19. The CDR3 runs from the conserved cysteine through the conserved F or W. A D gene is named only where the DNA matches it firmly. Clone size is shown for a subset of rows, as once, few, many or a class of expanded clone.

J gene	V gene	D gene	clone size	CDR3 protein	CDR3 DNA
TRBJ1-1	TRBV7-6	TRBD1	.	CASSLISGGYTEAFF	TGTGCCAGCAGCTTAATTTCAGGGGGCTACACTGAAGCTTTCTTT
TRBJ2-5	TRBV7-3	.	.	CASSLTSRGTQYF	TGTGCCAGCAGCTTGACGTCTAGGGGGACCCAGTACTTC
TRBJ1-2	TRBV6-1	.	.	CASSEASRGWDGYTF	TGTGCCAGCAGTGAAGCGTCGAGGGGGTGGGATGGCTACACCTTC
TRBJ1-5	TRBV27	.	.	CASSSTGSSNQPQHF	TGTGCCAGCAGTTCCACAGGGTCTAGCAATCAGCCCCAGCATTTT
TRBJ2-7	TRBV7-2	TRBD2	.	CASSQTSGSSYEQYF	TGTGCCAGCAGCCAGACTAGCGGGAGCTCCTACGAGCAGTACTTC
TRBJ2-5	TRBV20-1	TRBD1	.	CSASPGQGARETQYF	TGCAGTGCTAGTCCGGGGCAGGGGGCCCGGGAGACCCAGTACTTC
TRBJ1-4	TRBV6-7	.	.	CASSYPKPTNEKLFF	TGTGCCAGCAGTTACCCTAAACCAACTAATGAAAAACTGTTTTTT
TRBJ2-5	TRBV5-1	TRBD2	.	CASSLEPAGGRETQYF	TGCGCCAGCAGCTTGGAGCCAGCGGGAGGACGGGAGACCCAGTACTTC
TRBJ2-1	TRBV11-2	TRBD2	.	CASSLEPGLDGGEQFF	TGTGCCAGCAGCTTAGAACCGGGACTAGATGGTGGCGAGCAGTTCTTC
TRBJ1-1	TRBV18	.	.	CASSPPNGRNTEAFF	TGTGCCAGCTCACCACCGAATGGGAGAAACACTGAAGCTTTCTTT
TRBJ1-1	TRBV28	.	few	CASLYGLRNTEAFF	TGTGCCAGCCTCTATGGGCTTCGGAACACTGAAGCTTTCTTT
TRBJ1-1	TRBV5-6	TRBD1	.	CASSQDRGEATEAFF	TGTGCCAGCAGCCAGGACAGGGGGGAAGCGACTGAAGCTTTCTTT
TRBJ2-3	TRBV20-1	.	.	CSASGVAGSGFTQYF	TGCAGTGCTAGTGGGGTCGCGGGTTCCGGTTTTACGCAGTATTTT
TRBJ1-1	TRBV7-9	.	.	CASTIRVQTEAFF	TGTGCCAGCACCATTCGGGTCCAAACTGAAGCTTTCTTT
TRBJ1-1	TRBV25-1	.	.	CASSGPSGASGTEAFF	TGTGCCAGCAGTGGCCCATCAGGGGCGTCTGGAACTGAAGCTTTCTTT
TRBJ2-1	TRBV2	.	.	CASKWEANEQFF	TGTGCCAGCAAATGGGAGGCAAATGAGCAGTTCTTC
TRBJ2-1	TRBV12-3/TRBV12-4	.	few	CASSRSDNEQFF	TGTGCCAGCAGTCGGAGCGACAATGAGCAGTTCTTC
TRBJ1-3	TRBV30	.	.	CAWGTGDGNTIYF	TGTGCCTGGGGCACGGGGGATGGAAACACCATATATTTT
TRBJ2-1	TRBV18	TRBD2	.	CASRLAGGPDEQFF	TGTGCCAGCCGGCTAGCGGGAGGGCCCGATGAGCAGTTCTTC
TRBJ2-6	TRBV5-8	.	few	CASSFGSFPLSGANVLTF	TGTGCCAGCAGCTTTGGGAGTTTTCCCCTCTCTGGGGCCAACGTCCTGACTTTC
TRBJ1-2	TRBV27	.	.	CANPERAEGGYTF	TGTGCCAACCCGGAGAGGGCCGAGGGTGGCTACACCTTC
TRBJ1-5	TRBV10-3	.	.	CAIGEKPQHF	TGTGCCATTGGAGAAAAGCCCCAGCATTTT
TRBJ1-6	TRBV6-2/TRBV6-3	TRBD1	.	CASSYSGPGTELPYNSPLHF	TGTGCCAGCAGTTACTCCGGTCCCGGGACAGAGCTACCTTATAATTCACCCCTCCACTTT
TRBJ1-2	TRBV4-1	.	few	CASSQVGRGRLNGYTF	TGCGCCAGCAGCCAAGTCGGAAGGGGTCGGTTAAATGGCTACACCTTC
TRBJ2-7	TRBV6-1	TRBD2	.	CASSEISREGRGEQYF	TGTGCCAGCAGTGAAATATCGAGGGAGGGCCGGGGCGAGCAGTACTTC
TRBJ2-6	TRBV10-3	.	.	CAISSSGANVLTF	TGTGCCATCAGCTCCTCTGGGGCCAACGTCCTGACTTTC
TRBJ1-1	TRBV12-5	TRBD1	.	CASGLAPRGQGTAFF	TGTGCTAGTGGTTTGGCTCCCAGGGGACAGGGTACGGCTTTCTTT
TRBJ2-1	TRBV20-1	TRBD2	.	CSAGVPSGVYNEQFF	TGCAGTGCTGGTGTCCCTAGCGGAGTATACAATGAGCAGTTCTTC